This entry lists 25 T cell receptor beta chains sequenced from one sample in a study of blood T cells in healthy people across ages. Sample-barcoded 5' priming and a J-beta primer mix drove a second PCR of about 6 to 11 cycles. In TCRdb, the 5' RACE reads were re-called with MiXCR into one record per CDR3 protein. Here the sample spans under 850,000 distinct CDR3 sequences, about 37% being singletons. The sample comprised blood. The receptor set was obtained from a man aged 18-30 years in good health.

The chain has TRBV7-3 and TRBJ2-2; 10 positions match TRBD2. This CDR3 region has 15 residues. The ends lost 0 bases at V and 5 bases at J; junction bases unmatched: 0. Germline V gene lookup returns CDR1 SGHTA and CDR2 FQGTGA. In DNA form, the CDR3 reads TGTGCCAGCAGCTTAACGACTAGCGGGACCGGGGAGCTGTTTTTT. Its protein product is CASSLTTSGTGELFF.

The V gene is TRBV12-3 or TRBV12-4, the J gene TRBJ1-2, with a weak D call TRBD1 (6 bases). The CDR3 has 15 residues. V gave up 6 bases and J gave up 0 bases, with 14 bases separating them. CDR3 protein: CASRMTGGANYGYTF. Written as DNA, the CDR3 is TGTGCCAGCAGGATGACAGGAGGAGCTAACTATGGCTACACCTTC.

This clonotype has only a few counts. This chain connects TRBV7-9 to TRBJ1-2; 7 positions agree with TRBD1. This CDR3 spans 13 amino acids. Germline values: CDR1 SEHNR, CDR2 FQNEAQ (reference sequence). V was pared by 4 bases and J by 13 bases, with 12 bases of the junction left unmatched. The CDR3 DNA sequence: TGTGCCAGCAGCTGGCCGGGACAGAATATTCTCACCTTC. Amino acids: CASSWPGQNILTF.

The chain links TRBV6-5 to TRBJ2-1; the match to TRBD2 covers 12 bases. This CDR3 spans 15 amino acids. CDR1 is MNHEY and CDR2 is SVGAGI in the germline V gene. Trimming at V came to 6 bases and at J to 1 base, leaving 1 base not matched to a gene. The CDR3 sequence: CASRTSGGSYNEQFF. The CDR3 nucleotides are TGTGCCAGCAGGACTAGCGGGGGTTCCTACAATGAGCAGTTCTTC.

The V call is TRBV4-2, the J call TRBJ1-2, with a possible D match to TRBD1 (5 bases). Germline CDR1 and CDR2: LGHNA and YNFKEQ. CDR3 length: 16 residues. Trimming pared 1 base from V and 6 bases from J, leaving 18 bases between. DNA of the CDR3: TGTGCCAGCAGCCAAGGGGAGGGAGGGGTTGAGGATGGCTACACCTTC. It is translated as CASSQGEGGVEDGYTF.

This clonotype showed up many times. The V gene is TRBV7-2, the J gene TRBJ2-3; D perhaps matches TRBD1 (6 bases). Trimming took 2 bases from V and 0 from J, leaving 12 bases between them. The CDR3 sequence is 16 residues long. Germline values: CDR1 SGHTA, CDR2 FQGNSA. The CDR3 is CASSLNGGSSTDTQYF. The CDR3 DNA sequence: TGTGCCAGCAGCTTAAATGGGGGCTCTAGCACAGATACGCAGTATTTT.

The gene calls are TRBV30 and TRBJ1-6; D is undetermined. The CDR3 has 11 residues. CDR1 is GTSNPN and CDR2 is SVGIG in the germline V gene (reference sequence). V was shortened by 4 bases and J by 8 bases, with 6 bases between the two germline ends. As DNA, the CDR3 is TGTGCCTGGACCCAGGATTCACCCCTCCACTTT. It codes for CAWTQDSPLHF.

This clonotype was found a few times. The chain links TRBV6-5 to TRBJ1-2, with TRBD1 as a possible D gene (6 bases). Germline values: CDR1 MNHEY, CDR2 SVGAGI. The CDR3 has 15 amino acids. The V gene lost 3 bases and the J gene lost 7 bases, with 18 bases spanning the gap. The CDR3 region has the DNA TGTGCCAGCAGTTATGAGGGGGGCACGACCGCTGGCTACACCTTC. Translation gives CASSYEGGTTAGYTF.

A remark on this clonotype: This sequence may be a read error, since a much larger clone differs from it by one base. This chain links TRBV7-8 with TRBJ2-5; D uncertain. With 5 bases removed from V and 0 bases from J, the gap between germline ends came to 10 bases. The CDR3 sequence is 14 residues long. The germline V gene has CDR1 SGHVS and CDR2 FQNEAQ. The CDR3 DNA is TGTGCCAGCAGCGTGATTGACTACCAAGAGACCCAGTACTTC. Protein: CASSVIDYQETQYF.

This chain connects TRBV12-3 or TRBV12-4 to TRBJ2-5; unclear D gene. The CDR3 length is 13 residues. Trimming shortened V by 7 bases and J by 5 bases, and 14 bases separated the two germline ends. CDR3 nucleotide sequence: TGTGCCAGCATACGTACCCTAGGGGAGACCCAGTACTTC. Its protein is CASIRTLGETQYF.

This clonotype was recorded a few times. At one end, the junction sequence differs from germline, possibly due to a read error. The chain links TRBV27 to TRBJ2-3; D perhaps matches TRBD2 (6 bases). Germline-derived CDR1 and CDR2 are MNHEY and SMNVEV (reference sequence). The CDR3 is 16 residues long. The CDR3, as DNA: TGTGCCAACAGTCCGGGGGTCGACTTCGGCACAGATACGCAGTATTTT. Translation gives CANSPGVDFGTDTQYF.

This chain connects TRBV9 to TRBJ1-2; 10 bases map to TRBD1. Losses at the gene ends were 2 bases for V and 2 bases for J; bases not matched to a gene: 6. The CDR3 is made up of 16 amino acids. Germline CDR1 reads SGDLS; CDR2 reads YYNGEE. The CDR3 loop reads CASSVGTGQGNYGYTF. In DNA form, the CDR3 reads TGTGCCAGCAGCGTGGGAACGGGACAGGGGAACTATGGCTACACCTTC.

This clonotype was seen more than once but under ten times. The J gene is TRBJ1-4, the V gene TRBV30, with D possibly TRBD1 on 6 matching bases. Trimming cost V 2 bases and J 8 bases, with 9 bases left between them. The germline CDR1 and CDR2 sequences are GTSNPN and SVGIG (reference sequence). This CDR3 has 12 residues. CDR3 protein: CAWSPGGEKLFF. Written as DNA, the CDR3 is TGTGCCTGGAGTCCGGGGGGCGAAAAACTGTTTTTT.

The rearrangement joins TRBV6-6 to TRBJ2-5, with D uncertain. V gave up 6 bases and J gave up 0 bases, with 5 bases separating them. The CDR3 runs 12 residues. CDR1 is MNHNY, CDR2 SVGAGI, per germline (reference sequence). As DNA, the CDR3 is TGTGCCAGCAGACATAACCAAGAGACCCAGTACTTC. Protein product: CASRHNQETQYF.

This clonotype turned up a few times. The chain has TRBV2 and TRBJ2-7; 7 bases agree with TRBD2. Per germline, CDR1 SNHLY and CDR2 FYNNEI. V was clipped by 6 bases and J by 0 bases; unmatched bases: 8. The CDR3 runs 15 residues. The CDR3 loop reads CASRARRGSSYEQYF. The CDR3 DNA reads TGTGCCAGCAGGGCTCGGCGCGGGAGCTCCTACGAGCAGTACTTC.

This clonotype was recorded only once. The chain links TRBV7-9 to TRBJ1-5; D uncertain. The CDR3 loop spans 13 amino acids. Germline V gene data show CDR1 as SEHNR and CDR2 as FQNEAQ (reference sequence). Deletions cut 8 bases from V and 9 bases from J, with 17 bases between. The CDR3 DNA sequence: TGTGCCAGCTGTCAGTCAGTAGGTGTGCCCCAGCATTTT. This gives the protein CASCQSVGVPQHF.

There are a few counts of this clonotype. This may be a read error, as it is one base from a much larger clone. This chain links TRBV4-2 with TRBJ2-7; TRBD2 aligns across 9 bases. Trimming cost V 0 bases and J 7 bases; bases outside gene matches: 7. Germline CDR1 and CDR2: LGHNA and YNFKEQ. CDR3 size: 15 residues. For the CDR3, the DNA is TGTGCCAGCAGCCAAGATGGAATAGCGGGGGATGAGCAGTACTTC. Protein: CASSQDGIAGDEQYF.

This clonotype was observed a few times. The gene calls are TRBV5-1 and TRBJ1-5; TRBD1 might be the D (5 bases). Trimming left V 0 bases short and J 4 bases short, with 11 bases between. Germline-derived CDR1 and CDR2 are SGHRS and YFSETQ. The CDR3 contains 15 residues. The CDR3 DNA reads as TGCGCCAGCAGCTTGGACGGGGCGGAGAATCAGCCCCAGCATTTT. Translating gives CASSLDGAENQPQHF.

V is TRBV6-2 or TRBV6-3 and J is TRBJ2-4; D possibly corresponds to TRBD1 (5 bases). Trimming stripped 6 bases from V and 13 bases from J, with 25 bases between. This CDR3 is built from 15 residues. CDR1 and CDR2 (germline): MNHEY, SVGEGT. CDR3 protein: CASSDPLRTGFGQYF. The CDR3 DNA is TGTGCCAGCAGCGATCCCCTTCGTACAGGTTTTGGGCAGTACTTC.

The gene calls are TRBV24-1 and TRBJ2-5, with TRBD1 matching 9 bases. The length of the CDR3 is 14 residues. The germline gives CDR1 KGHDR, CDR2 SFDVKD. With 7 bases clipped from V and 5 bases from J, the junction kept 7 bases outside the gene matches. The CDR3 DNA follows: TGTGCCACCAGCTCCGGGACAGGGTGGGAGACCCAGTACTTC. It translates to CATSSGTGWETQYF.

The V and J genes are TRBV20-1 and TRBJ2-7; 8 bases are a match to TRBD2. The germline gives CDR1 DFQATT, CDR2 SNEGSKA (reference sequence). CDR3 length equals 16 residues. Trimming cost V 1 base and J 0 bases; bases outside gene matches: 8. In DNA form, the CDR3 reads TGCAGTGCTAGAGGATCGACTAGCGTTGACTCCTACGAGCAGTACTTC. As protein: CSARGSTSVDSYEQYF.

The rearrangement joins TRBV5-1 to TRBJ2-5; D perhaps matches TRBD2 (6 bases). Germline V gene sequence: CDR1 SGHRS, CDR2 YFSETQ. The CDR3 runs 15 residues. V was trimmed by 1 base and J by 2 bases, leaving 12 bases between them. This CDR3 is CASSLQDGGQETQYF. The CDR3 nucleotides are TGCGCCAGCAGCTTGCAGGACGGGGGACAAGAGACCCAGTACTTC.

This chain links TRBV7-2 with TRBJ2-1, with 7 bases lining up with TRBD2. The CDR3 is 12 amino acids. Unmatched junction bases numbered 9, after V lost 4 bases and J lost 15 bases. Per the germline V gene, CDR1 is SGHTA and CDR2 is FQGNSA. The CDR3 region has the DNA TGTGCCAGCAGCTCTCGACTAGCTTCGAGGTTCTTC. Its translation is CASSSRLASRFF.

The CDR3 sequence is CSARVPGRENEQYF. The CDR3 DNA sequence: TGCAGTGCTAGAGTCCCGGGACGGGAAAATGAGCAGTACTTC. The rearrangement joins TRBV20-1 to TRBJ2-5; D assignment may be TRBD1 or TRBD2 (5 bases each). V lost 1 base, J lost 11 bases, and 20 bases lay in between. There are 14 residues in the CDR3. Per the germline V gene, CDR1 is DFQATT and CDR2 is SNEGSKA (reference sequence).

Comments on this clonotype: Just one base apart from a much larger clone, this may be a read error. The chain employs TRBV7-8 and TRBJ2-1; 8 bases agree with TRBD2. The J call is doubtful: the DNA matches TRBJ2-7 better. This CDR3 region has 20 residues. Looked up from germline, CDR1 is SGHVS and CDR2 is FQNEAQ. As DNA, the CDR3 is TGTGCCAGCAGCTGGGGGATGGGGCGGGGGGCCTTAAGCTCCTACAATGAGCAGTACTTC. Its protein product is CASSWGMGRGALSSYNEQYF.